These 16 T cell receptor beta chains share one sample of origin, sequenced in a study of CD8 T cells in Susac syndrome. Random-hexamer reverse transcription was applied to about 0.5 to 1 ug RNA. TCRdb re-called the immunoSEQ multiplex PCR reads through MiXCR, storing one row per CDR3 protein. This table has roughly 110,000 distinct CDR3 sequences, 85% to 95% appearing once. What was sequenced was CD4+ T cells from PBMCs. The receptors here all came from a human donor in good health.

The chain has TRBV3-1 and TRBJ2-1; 8 bases agree with TRBD1. The junction had 6 bases not matched to a gene; V was cut back by 4 bases and J by 4 bases. Germline V gene data show CDR1 as LGHDT and CDR2 as YNNKEL (reference sequence). The CDR3 has 15 residues. DNA of the CDR3: TGTGCCAGCAGCCCGACAGGGGTCGGGTACAATGAGCAGTTCTTC. It codes for CASSPTGVGYNEQFF.

The chain carries TRBV19 and TRBJ2-5; tentatively, D is TRBD1 (6 bases). V was trimmed by 5 bases and J by 5 bases, leaving 9 bases between them. The CDR3 consists of 12 residues. The germline V gene has CDR1 LNHDA and CDR2 SQIVND (reference sequence). The CDR3 DNA follows: TGTGCCAGTAGTCAGGGGTTGGAGACCCAGTACTTC. It yields the protein CASSQGLETQYF.

The CDR3 here is CASSEGRAYEQYF. DNA of the CDR3: TGTGCCAGCAGTGAAGGCAGGGCGTACGAGCAGTACTTC. The chain has TRBV2 and TRBJ2-7, with D tentatively TRBD1 (5 bases). From germline, CDR1 is SNHLY and CDR2 FYNNEI. CDR3 length equals 13 residues. V gave up 1 base and J gave up 4 bases, with 8 bases separating them.

The CDR3 DNA follows: TGTGCCAGTGCCGAGTGGATGAGCTCCTACGAGCAGTACTTC. Amino acid sequence: CASAEWMSSYEQYF. J is TRBJ2-7 and V is TRBV19; D remains unclear. The V and J ends lost 8 bases and 0 bases respectively, with 14 bases between them. The CDR3 spans 14 residues. Per germline, CDR1 LNHDA and CDR2 SQIVND (reference sequence).

The gene calls are TRBV6-5 and TRBJ1-2, with a weak D call TRBD1 (6 bases). Germline CDR1 reads MNHEY; CDR2 reads SVGAGI. CDR3 length: 15 residues. Trimming shortened V by 0 bases and J by 3 bases, and 11 bases separated the two germline ends. CDR3 amino acids: CASSYSGHGDYGYTF. The CDR3 DNA follows: TGTGCCAGCAGTTACTCGGGACACGGGGACTATGGCTACACCTTC.

V gene TRBV11-1 combines with J gene TRBJ2-7; 11 nucleotides agree with TRBD2. Germline-derived CDR1 and CDR2 are SGHAT and FQDESV (reference sequence). CDR3 size: 16 residues. With V trimmed by 0 bases and J by 4 bases, 5 bases remained unmatched. CDR3 sequence (DNA): TGTGCCAGCAGCTTAGCGACTAGCGGGAATGTTTACGAGCAGTACTTC. It codes for CASSLATSGNVYEQYF.

The chain combines TRBV19 with TRBJ2-7, with 11 bases fitting TRBD2. The CDR3 runs to 14 residues. Germline V gives CDR1 LNHDA, CDR2 SQIVND (reference sequence). With V trimmed by 5 bases and J by 9 bases, 9 bases remained unmatched. The chain's CDR3 is CASSGLAGGYRQYF. CDR3 nucleotide sequence: TGTGCCAGTAGTGGGCTAGCGGGAGGTTACCGGCAGTACTTC.

V is TRBV21-1 and J is TRBJ2-5. TRBV21-1 has pseudogene status. The CDR3 length is 10 residues. CDR3 amino acids: CASTQETQYF. The DNA of the CDR3 is TGTGCCAGCACCCAAGAGACCCAGTACTTC.

The gene calls are TRBV9 and TRBJ2-7; D may match TRBD1 or TRBD2 (5 bases each). Between the trimmed V and J ends, which lost 2 bases and 0 bases, there was a span of 15 bases. Germline CDR1 reads SGDLS; CDR2 reads YYNGEE. The CDR3 extends over 16 amino acids. The CDR3 DNA sequence: TGTGCCAGCAGCGTTGGCTCGGGACGGTACTCCTACGAGCAGTACTTC. Encoded protein: CASSVGSGRYSYEQYF.

V is TRBV7-2 and J is TRBJ2-7; unclear D gene. The CDR3 is 12 residues long. The germline gives CDR1 SGHTA, CDR2 FQGNSA. Trimming took off 8 bases at V and 0 bases at J, with 8 bases between the two ends. The CDR3 region has the DNA TGTGCCAGCGGAGACGGCTCCTACGAGCAGTACTTC. Amino acid sequence: CASGDGSYEQYF.

V and J are TRBV6-1 and TRBJ1-2; D call uncertain. CDR3 length equals 12 residues. V dropped 6 bases and J dropped 2 bases, with 7 bases sitting between them. The germline gives CDR1 MNHNS, CDR2 SASEGT. The CDR3 loop reads CASSPGNYGYTF. CDR3 coding DNA: TGTGCCAGCAGCCCCGGGAACTATGGCTACACCTTC.

J is TRBJ2-5 and V is TRBV2; D is unresolved. Germline V gene sequence: CDR1 SNHLY, CDR2 FYNNEI. V lost 6 bases, J lost 2 bases, and 4 bases lay in between. The CDR3 contains 11 residues. In DNA, the CDR3 is TGTGCCAGCAGCAATCAAGAGACCCAGTACTTC. Translating it yields CASSNQETQYF.

Concerning this clonotype: Compared with germline, one end of the junction differs, possibly owing to a read error. V is TRBV6-2 or TRBV6-3 and J is TRBJ1-5; D may be TRBD1 (5 bases). Looked up from germline, CDR1 is MNHEY and CDR2 is SVGEGT. This CDR3 region has 15 residues. CDR3 loop: CASSSHRMNNHPQHF. CDR3 bases: TGTGCCAGCAGTAGCCACAGGATGAACAATCACCCCCAGCATTTT.

The V and J genes are TRBV11-1 and TRBJ2-1, with D hard to call. The germline V and J ends were trimmed by 0 bases and 10 bases, with 4 bases remaining between them. The CDR3 contains 11 residues. The V gene's germline CDR1 is SGHAT and CDR2 FQDESV (reference sequence). The CDR3 DNA follows: TGTGCCAGCAGCTTAGCGGCCGAGCAGTTCTTC. Its translation is CASSLAAEQFF.

The rearrangement uses TRBV5-1 and TRBJ1-1; 8 bases match TRBD1. V trimming: 2 bases; J trimming: 7 bases; junction bases outside the gene matches: 10. Per germline, CDR1 SGHRS and CDR2 YFSETQ. The CDR3 has 15 amino acids. As DNA, the CDR3 is TGCGCCAGCAGCTTTCAGGGGGCCCCCGCTCATGAAGCTTTCTTT. Translated, it gives CASSFQGAPAHEAFF.

The CDR3 loop reads CASTGTAYNEQFF. The CDR3 nucleotides are TGTGCCAGCACCGGGACAGCGTACAATGAGCAGTTCTTC. V is TRBV27 and J is TRBJ2-1; 7 bases agree with TRBD1. V shed 7 bases and J 4 bases; nucleotides not matched to a gene: 4. The CDR3 is 13 residues long. Germline CDR1 is MNHEY and CDR2 is SMNVEV (reference sequence).